This is a list of T cell receptor beta chains from one sample in a study of blood T cell repertoires in COVID-19. Here immunoSEQ multiplex PCR was the method, and the copy in TCRdb shows in-frame clones only, minus some. This repertoire shows fewer than 75,000 clones, about four fifths found once; its top ten account for 5% to 7.5%. Sequencing input: peripheral blood. All receptors derive from a woman aged 60-70 years with acute or convalescent COVID-19. Each CDR3 is given with its conserved first and last residue. The D gene is left open where the match is weak. Size tells how often a clone was seen (once, few, many) or the class of an expanded clone, and some rows leave it out.

J: TRBJ2-7
D: TRBD1
V: TRBV28
size: -
CDR3: CASTDRGPSSYEQYF
DNA: TGTGCCAGCACCGACAGGGGTCCAAGCTCCTACGAGCAGTACTTC

J: TRBJ2-7
D: TRBD1
V: TRBV10-3
size: -
CDR3: CAIRGQGRSYEQYF
DNA: TGTGCCATCAGGGGACAGGGGAGATCCTACGAGCAGTACTTC

J: TRBJ1-5
D: -
V: TRBV6-5
size: -
CDR3: CASSSGSNQPQHF
DNA: TGTGCCAGCAGTTCAGGGAGCAATCAGCCCCAGCATTTT

J: TRBJ1-2
D: TRBD1
V: TRBV27
size: -
CDR3: CASRIGTGGDYGYTF
DNA: TGTGCCAGCAGAATTGGGACAGGGGGAGACTATGGCTACACCTTC

J: TRBJ2-2
D: -
V: TRBV28
size: -
CDR3: CASSAGRDSNTGELFF
DNA: TGTGCCAGCAGTGCGGGCCGGGACTCGAACACCGGGGAGCTGTTTTTT

J: TRBJ2-7
D: TRBD1
V: TRBV19
size: -
CDR3: CASSVTGQWKYEQYF
DNA: TGTGCCAGTAGTGTTACGGGACAGTGGAAGTACGAGCAGTACTTC

J: TRBJ2-7
D: -
V: TRBV13
size: -
CDR3: CASSPSPRGEQYF
DNA: TGTGCCAGCAGTCCCAGCCCAAGGGGCGAGCAGTACTTC

J: TRBJ2-7
D: -
V: TRBV7-2
size: -
CDR3: CASSVDRTSYEQYF
DNA: TGTGCCAGCAGCGTAGACAGGACATCCTACGAGCAGTACTTC

J: TRBJ2-1
D: TRBD2
V: TRBV11-2
size: -
CDR3: CASQTGGPYNEQFF
DNA: TGTGCCAGCCAAACGGGGGGGCCCTACAATGAGCAGTTCTTC

J: TRBJ2-3
D: -
V: TRBV4-1
size: -
CDR3: CASSQGRDSNAQYF
DNA: TGCGCCAGCAGCCAGGGGCGGGACAGTAATGCGCAGTATTTT

J: TRBJ2-1
D: -
V: TRBV5-5
size: -
CDR3: CASSLASYNEQFF
DNA: TGTGCCAGCAGCTTAGCCTCCTACAATGAGCAGTTCTTC

J: TRBJ2-3
D: -
V: TRBV29-1
size: -
CDR3: CSVAAGGTDTQYF
DNA: TGCAGCGTTGCCGCAGGGGGCACAGATACGCAGTATTTT

J: TRBJ2-2
D: -
V: TRBV19
size: -
CDR3: CASNQPAGTGELFF
DNA: TGTGCCAGTAACCAACCCGCGGGGACCGGGGAGCTGTTTTTT

J: TRBJ1-5
D: TRBD1
V: TRBV7-2
size: -
CDR3: CASSLAPRRGREWNQPQHF
DNA: TGTGCCAGCAGCTTAGCCCCCAGAAGGGGGCGCGAGTGGAATCAGCCCCAGCATTTT

J: TRBJ1-5
D: -
V: TRBV6-1
size: -
CDR3: CASSAGLIRGNQPQHF
DNA: TGTGCCAGCAGTGCGGGACTGATCAGGGGCAATCAGCCCCAGCATTTT

J: TRBJ1-1
D: TRBD1
V: TRBV4-2
size: once
CDR3: CASSHEGQGDTEAFF
DNA: TGTGCCAGCAGCCACGAGGGACAGGGTGACACTGAAGCTTTCTTT

J: TRBJ1-1
D: TRBD1
V: TRBV28
size: once
CDR3: CASSQGGLGGGNTEAFF
DNA: TGTGCCAGCAGCCAGGGGGGACTAGGAGGCGGAAACACTGAAGCTTTCTTT

J: TRBJ2-2
D: -
V: TRBV11-2
size: -
CDR3: CASSLRTELFF
DNA: TGTGCCAGCAGCTTAAGGACAGAGCTGTTTTTT

J: TRBJ2-5
D: -
V: TRBV18
size: once
CDR3: CASSPPGAEETQYF
DNA: TGTGCCAGCTCACCACCAGGAGCAGAAGAGACCCAGTACTTC

J: TRBJ2-7
D: -
V: TRBV11-2
size: -
CDR3: CASSLEPGHNYEQYF
DNA: TGTGCCAGCAGCTTAGAACCTGGACATAACTACGAGCAGTACTTC

J: TRBJ2-1
D: TRBD2
V: TRBV7-9
size: -
CDR3: CASSLGGGSYNEQFF
DNA: TGTGCCAGCAGCTTAGGCGGGGGGTCCTACAATGAGCAGTTCTTC

J: TRBJ2-3
D: TRBD2
V: TRBV7-6
size: -
CDR3: CASSPRAGGTDTQYF
DNA: TGTGCCAGCAGCCCCCGAGCGGGGGGAACAGATACGCAGTATTTT

J: TRBJ2-7
D: TRBD2
V: TRBV18
size: few
CDR3: CASSPPLSGRDEQYF
DNA: TGTGCCAGCTCACCACCGCTTAGCGGGAGAGACGAGCAGTACTTC

J: TRBJ2-1
D: TRBD2
V: TRBV6-4
size: -
CDR3: CASSREAGILVNEQFF
DNA: TGTGCCAGCAGCCGAGAAGCGGGGATCCTGGTCAATGAGCAGTTCTTC

J: TRBJ1-1
D: TRBD1
V: TRBV7-8
size: few
CDR3: CASSLLQGASEAFF
DNA: TGTGCCAGCAGCTTACTTCAGGGGGCTTCTGAAGCTTTCTTT

J: TRBJ2-1
D: -
V: TRBV7-3
size: -
CDR3: CASSSDSPGEQFF
DNA: TGTGCCAGCAGCTCGGACTCCCCGGGGGAGCAGTTCTTC

J: TRBJ2-6
D: TRBD1
V: TRBV5-8
size: -
CDR3: CASSFLDRAGANVLTF
DNA: TGTGCCAGCAGCTTCCTCGACAGGGCTGGGGCCAACGTCCTGACTTTC

J: TRBJ1-4
D: -
V: TRBV12-3/TRBV12-4
size: -
CDR3: CASGGSLTEKLFF
DNA: TGTGCCAGCGGGGGGTCCTTGACTGAAAAACTGTTTTTT

J: TRBJ2-5
D: TRBD2
V: TRBV3-1/TRBV3-2
size: once
CDR3: CASSQLGTTKTQYF
DNA: TGTGCCAGCAGCCAATTAGGGACTACAAAGACCCAGTACTTC

J: TRBJ2-1
D: TRBD1
V: TRBV19
size: -
CDR3: CASSRRGRVYNEQFF
DNA: TGTGCCAGTAGTAGAAGGGGGCGGGTCTACAATGAGCAGTTCTTC

J: TRBJ2-1
D: -
V: TRBV7-3
size: -
CDR3: CASSLIGGTHNEQFF
DNA: TGTGCCAGCAGCTTAATTGGGGGGACTCACAATGAGCAGTTCTTC

J: TRBJ2-1
D: -
V: TRBV4-3
size: -
CDR3: CASSQDNYNEQFF
DNA: TGCGCCAGCAGCCAAGATAACTACAATGAGCAGTTCTTC

J: TRBJ2-1
D: TRBD2
V: TRBV5-5
size: -
CDR3: CASSLEAGVNNEQFF
DNA: TGTGCCAGCAGCTTGGAAGCGGGGGTAAACAATGAGCAGTTCTTC

J: TRBJ1-5
D: -
V: TRBV4-2
size: -
CDR3: CASSQDAGQPQHF
DNA: TGTGCCAGCAGCCAAGATGCCGGTCAGCCCCAGCATTTT

J: TRBJ2-1
D: TRBD1
V: TRBV14
size: once
CDR3: CASSHGRDRASYNEQFF
DNA: TGTGCCAGCAGCCACGGTCGGGACAGGGCGTCCTACAATGAGCAGTTCTTC

J: TRBJ2-3
D: -
V: TRBV7-3
size: -
CDR3: CASSSSSTDTQYF
DNA: TGTGCCAGCAGCTCCTCTAGCACAGATACGCAGTATTTT

J: TRBJ2-6
D: -
V: TRBV6-1
size: -
CDR3: CASSEWQNSGANVLTF
DNA: TGTGCCAGCAGTGAATGGCAGAACTCTGGGGCCAACGTCCTGACTTTC

J: TRBJ2-3
D: TRBD1
V: TRBV6-2/TRBV6-3
size: few
CDR3: CASSVGQGTGTQYF
DNA: TGTGCCAGCAGTGTAGGACAGGGTACGGGTACGCAGTATTTT

J: TRBJ2-2
D: -
V: TRBV7-9
size: -
CDR3: CASRTLRLGPGELFF
DNA: TGTGCCAGCCGGACTCTAAGACTAGGACCCGGGGAGCTGTTTTTT

J: TRBJ2-1
D: TRBD2
V: TRBV9
size: -
CDR3: CASSVAGGGLYNEQFF
DNA: TGTGCCAGCAGCGTAGCTGGGGGAGGGCTCTACAATGAGCAGTTCTTC

J: TRBJ2-3
D: TRBD1
V: TRBV5-1
size: -
CDR3: CASSLQGARGDTQYF
DNA: TGCGCCAGCAGCTTGCAGGGGGCGCGGGGAGATACGCAGTATTTT

J: TRBJ1-2
D: -
V: TRBV29-1
size: -
CDR3: CSVSSRYGYTF
DNA: TGCAGCGTATCCTCGCGCTATGGCTACACCTTC

J: TRBJ1-2
D: TRBD1
V: TRBV3-1/TRBV3-2
size: -
CDR3: CASTKTTGGWGYGYTF
DNA: TGTGCCAGCACCAAAACGACAGGGGGCTGGGGCTATGGCTACACCTTC

J: TRBJ2-2
D: -
V: TRBV11-2
size: -
CDR3: CASSLGPGELFF
DNA: TGTGCCAGCAGCTTAGGGCCCGGGGAGCTGTTTTTT

J: TRBJ2-2
D: TRBD1
V: TRBV11-2
size: -
CDR3: CASGGQYTGELFF
DNA: TGTGCCAGCGGGGGACAGTACACCGGGGAGCTGTTTTTT

J: TRBJ1-2
D: -
V: TRBV5-4
size: -
CDR3: CASSFRGAPDYGYTF
DNA: TGTGCCAGCAGCTTCAGGGGTGCGCCCGACTATGGCTACACCTTC

J: TRBJ2-1
D: TRBD2
V: TRBV25-1
size: once
CDR3: CASSAGGNEQFF
DNA: TGTGCCAGCAGTGCCGGGGGGAATGAGCAGTTCTTC

J: TRBJ2-7
D: TRBD2
V: TRBV5-4
size: -
CDR3: CASSDATGGRATYEQYF
DNA: TGTGCCAGCAGCGACGCAACGGGGGGTAGGGCCACCTACGAGCAGTACTTC

J: TRBJ1-2
D: -
V: TRBV29-1
size: -
CDR3: CSVEDPRVYYGYTF
DNA: TGCAGCGTTGAAGATCCGAGGGTATACTATGGCTACACCTTC

J: TRBJ1-4
D: -
V: TRBV6-2/TRBV6-3
size: -
CDR3: CASSNPFEKLFF
DNA: TGTGCCAGCAGCAATCCTTTCGAAAAACTGTTTTTT

J: TRBJ2-7
D: TRBD1
V: TRBV5-1
size: -
CDR3: CASSLTGTALFYEQYF
DNA: TGCGCCAGCAGCTTAACCGGGACAGCCCTTTTTTACGAGCAGTACTTC

J: TRBJ1-4
D: -
V: TRBV5-1
size: -
CDR3: CASSSGVGKLFF
DNA: TGCGCCAGCAGTTCAGGGGTCGGAAAACTGTTTTTT

J: TRBJ2-7
D: -
V: TRBV28
size: -
CDR3: CASSLGAGTYEQYF
DNA: TGTGCCAGCAGTTTAGGCGCAGGAACCTACGAGCAGTACTTC

J: TRBJ1-4
D: TRBD1
V: TRBV7-9
size: -
CDR3: CASSARTGSGEKLFF
DNA: TGTGCCAGCAGCGCTCGGACAGGTTCGGGTGAAAAACTGTTTTTT

J: TRBJ1-2
D: -
V: TRBV4-1
size: once
CDR3: CASSPDLGQHNYGYTF
DNA: TGCGCCAGCAGCCCAGATCTAGGACAGCATAACTATGGCTACACCTTC